These 18 T cell receptor beta chains were all obtained from the same sample, sequenced in a study of shared clonotypes between healthy human individuals. The table came from immunoSEQ multiplex PCR; TCRdb's copy has only in-frame clones and leaves some out. Of a few million clones in the sample, under 97% were seen once. The material sequenced was naive CD4+ T cells sorted from blood. The subset denotes: CD45RA+ positively selected. These receptor sequences come from a man between 18 and 29 years old in good health.

The chain combines TRBV29-1 with TRBJ2-5, with D maybe TRBD1 (6 bases). Germline assignment: CDR1 SQVTM and CDR2 ANQGSEA. Trimming pared 7 bases from V and 5 bases from J, leaving 17 bases between. The CDR3 consists of 13 residues. CDR3 DNA: TGCAGCGCCGGGTTGGGGGCTGGGGAGACCCAGTACTTC. Amino acids: CSAGLGAGETQYF.

This chain uses TRBV28 with TRBJ2-4; D possibly matches TRBD1 or TRBD2 (6 bases each). V lost 5 bases, J lost 1 base, and 12 bases lay in between. CDR3 length: 15 residues. Germline CDR1 reads MDHEN; CDR2 reads SYDVKM. CDR3 DNA: TGTGCCAGCAGTCTAGGGGGGATGGCCAAAAACATTCAGTACTTC. Translation gives CASSLGGMAKNIQYF.

The chain links TRBV4-3 to TRBJ2-3; 9 nucleotides align to TRBD2. From germline, CDR1 is LGHNA and CDR2 YSLEER. V was clipped by 0 bases and J by 4 bases; unmatched bases: 11. CDR3 size: 18 residues. In nucleotides, the CDR3 is TGCGCCAGCAGCCAAGAAGGGGCGGGAGGGCCTTATTCAGATACGCAGTATTTT. It codes for CASSQEGAGGPYSDTQYF.

This clone was observed once. Within the sample, other DNA sequences also encode this same CDR3. The chain employs TRBV9 and TRBJ2-2; D not certain. CDR3 length: 14 residues. Germline V gene lookup returns CDR1 SGDLS and CDR2 YYNGEE. V dropped 0 bases and J dropped 5 bases, with 8 bases sitting between them. CDR3: CASSVDVGTGELFF. The CDR3 bases are TGTGCCAGCAGCGTAGACGTGGGTACCGGGGAGCTGTTTTTT.

The genes are TRBV28 and TRBJ1-1; possibly TRBD1 for D (5 bases). V lost 3 bases, J lost 1 base, and 18 bases lay in between. In germline, CDR1 is MDHEN, CDR2 SYDVKM. The CDR3 totals 17 residues. The CDR3 protein is CASSFIGHPSQNTEAFF. For the CDR3, the DNA is TGTGCCAGCAGTTTTATCGGACACCCCTCCCAGAACACTGAAGCTTTCTTT.

J is TRBJ1-4 and V is TRBV18, with 8 bases that match TRBD1. V was clipped by 3 bases and J by 8 bases; unmatched bases: 2. This CDR3 region has 13 residues. CDR1 is KGHSH and CDR2 is LQKENI in the germline V gene. CDR3 region: CASSPGQEEKLFF. In DNA form, the CDR3 reads TGTGCCAGCTCACCGGGACAGGAAGAAAAACTGTTTTTT. The full variable domain, in which reference TRBV18 and TRBJ1-4 provide the parts outside the CDR3, is NAGVMQNPRHLVRRRGQEARLRCSPMKGHSHVYWYRQLPEEGLKFMVYLQKENIIDESGMPKERFSAEFPKEGPSILRIQQVVRGDSAAYFCASSPGQEEKLFFGSGTQLSVL.

V is TRBV7-9 and J is TRBJ2-2, with 7 bases fitting TRBD1. Germline trimming cut 5 bases from V and 4 bases from J; bases unmatched to any gene: 4. The CDR3 loop spans 14 amino acids. The germline gives CDR1 SEHNR, CDR2 FQNEAQ (reference sequence). The CDR3 loop reads CASSPQGSTGELFF. Here the CDR3 DNA reads TGTGCCAGCAGCCCACAGGGGAGCACCGGGGAGCTGTTTTTT.

This chain connects TRBV6-5 to TRBJ1-5; D not certain. V was clipped by 11 bases and J by 0 bases, with 11 bases between them. Germline V gene sequence: CDR1 MNHEY, CDR2 SVGAGI. The CDR3 totals 13 residues. The CDR3 region is CASQQNSNQPQHF. Here the CDR3 DNA reads TGTGCCTCGCAACAGAATAGCAATCAGCCCCAGCATTTT.

The chain links TRBV27 to TRBJ2-5; D may correspond to TRBD1 or TRBD2 (6 bases each). The germline V gene encodes CDR1 MNHEY and CDR2 SMNVEV (reference sequence). The CDR3 extends over 13 amino acids. V was trimmed by 3 bases and J by 5 bases, leaving 10 bases between them. The CDR3: CASSFDGGETQYF. The DNA for the CDR3 is TGTGCCAGCAGTTTTGACGGGGGCGAGACCCAGTACTTC.

The V gene is TRBV11-2, the J gene TRBJ2-7; either TRBD1 or TRBD2 may fit D (5 bases each). The CDR3 runs 15 residues. Trimming pared 5 bases from V and 5 bases from J, leaving 19 bases between. Germline V CDR1 and CDR2: SGHAT, FQNNGV. CDR3 in amino acids: CASSRIGASLDEQYF. The CDR3 DNA follows: TGTGCCAGCAGCCGGATCGGGGCTAGCTTGGACGAGCAGTACTTC. Drawing the rest from reference TRBV11-2 and TRBJ2-7, the complete variable domain is EAGVAQSPRYKIIEKRQSVAFWCNPISGHATLYWYQQILGQGPKLLIQFQNNGVVDDSQLPKDRFSAERLKGVDSTLKIQPAKLEDSAVYLCASSRIGASLDEQYFGPGTRLTVT.

The V and J genes are TRBV10-3 and TRBJ2-2; 13 bases fit TRBD2. CDR3 length: 19 amino acids. Germline V gene lookup returns CDR1 ENHRY and CDR2 SYGVKD. After removal of 0 bases from V and 2 bases from J, the junction contained 6 bases not matched to a gene. In DNA form, the CDR3 reads TGTGCCATCAGTGAGTCGACAGGGACTAGCGGGGCCAACACCGGGGAGCTGTTTTTT. Translating it yields CAISESTGTSGANTGELFF.

The V gene is TRBV7-3, the J gene TRBJ1-2, with D unresolved. V was shortened by 1 base and J by 0 bases, with 9 bases between the two germline ends. Germline values: CDR1 SGHTA, CDR2 FQGTGA. CDR3 length equals 15 residues. The CDR3 bases are TGTGCCAGCAGCTTAATGGGTGGGCCTAACTATGGCTACACCTTC. Its translation: CASSLMGGPNYGYTF.

V usage is TRBV6-5 and J usage is TRBJ1-1; the D gene is possibly TRBD1 (5 bases). V was trimmed by 6 bases and J by 1 base, leaving 12 bases between them. The CDR3 runs to 14 residues. Germline V gives CDR1 MNHEY, CDR2 SVGAGI. CDR3 protein: CASRPGLGNTEAFF. In nucleotides, the CDR3 is TGTGCCAGCAGGCCAGGGTTGGGGAACACTGAAGCTTTCTTT.

This sequence joins TRBV7-2 and TRBJ1-1; TRBD1 matches at 7 bases. The V and J ends lost 5 bases and 0 bases, in that order; junction bases with no gene match: 6. Germline values: CDR1 SGHTA, CDR2 FQGNSA. The CDR3 loop spans 15 amino acids. The CDR3 region has the DNA TGTGCCAGCAGCCCCGCGACAGGGATGAACACTGAAGCTTTCTTT. This sequence encodes CASSPATGMNTEAFF. Using reference TRBV7-2 and TRBJ1-1 for the parts outside the CDR3, the full variable domain is GAGVSQSPSNKVTEKGKDVELRCDPISGHTALYWYRQSLGQGLEFLIYFQGNSAPDKSGLPSDRFSAERTGGSVSTLTIQRTQQEDSAVYLCASSPATGMNTEAFFGQGTRLTVV.

This clone was counted once. This chain connects TRBV2 to TRBJ1-5, with D possibly matching TRBD1 (6 bases). V was trimmed by 5 bases and J by 6 bases, leaving 11 bases between them. CDR1 is SNHLY and CDR2 is FYNNEI in the germline V gene. This CDR3 comprises 13 residues. CDR3 residues: CASSTGRGQPQHF. In nucleotides, the CDR3 is TGTGCCAGCAGTACAGGGAGAGGTCAGCCCCAGCATTTT.

This clone showed up just once. This chain joins TRBV6-5 and TRBJ2-2; D may be TRBD2 (5 bases). The CDR3 runs to 14 residues. The germline CDR1 and CDR2 sequences are MNHEY and SVGAGI. Trimming took 8 bases from V and 8 from J, leaving 18 bases between them. Here the CDR3 DNA reads TGTGCCAGCGCCTCGAGGGCGAGAGGAGGGGAGCTGTTTTTT. Amino acid sequence: CASASRARGGELFF.

The sample holds a few counts of this clone. This chain links TRBV15 with TRBJ1-2; TRBD1 is a possible D gene (5 bases). The ends were cut back, 9 bases at V and 0 bases at J, with 14 bases in the middle. The CDR3 loop spans 14 amino acids. The germline gives CDR1 LNHNV, CDR2 YYDKDF (reference sequence). This CDR3 is CATVQGATNYGYTF. CDR3 nucleotide sequence: TGTGCCACGGTACAAGGGGCCACTAACTATGGCTACACCTTC.

The rearrangement joins TRBV7-2 to TRBJ2-7, with D perhaps TRBD1 or TRBD2 (5 bases each). Deletions cut 1 base from V and 4 bases from J, with 14 bases between. CDR1 and CDR2 from the germline V gene are SGHTA and FQGNSA. The CDR3 covers 15 residues. The CDR3 coding sequence is TGTGCCAGCAGCTTAGGCCCCGGGGCTACATACGAGCAGTACTTC. It translates to CASSLGPGATYEQYF.